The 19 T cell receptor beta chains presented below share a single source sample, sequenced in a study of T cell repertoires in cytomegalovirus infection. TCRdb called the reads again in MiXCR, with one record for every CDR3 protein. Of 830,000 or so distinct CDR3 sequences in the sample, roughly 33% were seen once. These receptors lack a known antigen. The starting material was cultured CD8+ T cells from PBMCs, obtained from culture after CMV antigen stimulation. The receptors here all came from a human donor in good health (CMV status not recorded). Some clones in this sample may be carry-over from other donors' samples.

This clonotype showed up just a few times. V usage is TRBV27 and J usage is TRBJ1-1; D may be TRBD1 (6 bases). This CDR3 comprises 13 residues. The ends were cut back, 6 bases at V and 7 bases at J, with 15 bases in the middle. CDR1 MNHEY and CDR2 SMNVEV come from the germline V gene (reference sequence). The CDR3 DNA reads TGTGCCAGCAGACTATCCGGGACACTTGAAGCTTTCTTT. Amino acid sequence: CASRLSGTLEAFF.

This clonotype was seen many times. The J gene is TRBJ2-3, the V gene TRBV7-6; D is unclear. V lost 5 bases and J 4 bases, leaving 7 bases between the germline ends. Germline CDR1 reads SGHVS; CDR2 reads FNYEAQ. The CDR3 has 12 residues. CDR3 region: CASSPKADTQYF. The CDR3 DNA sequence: TGTGCCAGCAGCCCGAAAGCAGATACGCAGTATTTT.

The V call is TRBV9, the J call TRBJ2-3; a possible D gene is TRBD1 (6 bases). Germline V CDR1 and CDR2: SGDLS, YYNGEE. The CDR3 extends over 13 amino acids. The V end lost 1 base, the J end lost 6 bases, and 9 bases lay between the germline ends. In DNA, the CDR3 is TGTGCCAGCAGCGTAAAGAGGGGGGATACGCAGTATTTT. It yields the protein CASSVKRGDTQYF.

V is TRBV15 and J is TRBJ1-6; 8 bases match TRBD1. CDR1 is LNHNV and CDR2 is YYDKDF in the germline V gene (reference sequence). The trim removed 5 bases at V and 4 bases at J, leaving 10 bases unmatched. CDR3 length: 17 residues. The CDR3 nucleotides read TGTGCCACCAGCGGCATTACAGGGGGAGTATATAATTCACCCCTCCACTTT. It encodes CATSGITGGVYNSPLHF.

The CDR3 loop reads CASSLRHADTIYF. The CDR3 region has the DNA TGCGCCAGCAGCTTGCGACACGCGGACACCATATATTTT. The genes are TRBV5-1 and TRBJ1-3; D not certain. Trimming took off 1 base at V and 8 bases at J, with 10 bases between the two ends. Germline CDR1 reads SGHRS; CDR2 reads YFSETQ. The CDR3 is made up of 13 amino acids.

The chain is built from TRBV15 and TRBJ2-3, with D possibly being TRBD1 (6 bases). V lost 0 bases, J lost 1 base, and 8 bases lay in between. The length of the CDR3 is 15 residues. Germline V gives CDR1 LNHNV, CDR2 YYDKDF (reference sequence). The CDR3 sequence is CATSRDGGRTDTQYF. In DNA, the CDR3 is TGTGCCACCAGCAGAGATGGGGGCCGCACAGATACGCAGTATTTT.

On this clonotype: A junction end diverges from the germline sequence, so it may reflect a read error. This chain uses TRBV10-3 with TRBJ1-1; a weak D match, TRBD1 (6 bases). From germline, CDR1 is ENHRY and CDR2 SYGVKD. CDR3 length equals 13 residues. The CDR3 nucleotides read TGTGCCATCTGTGAGTCCAGGGGCACTGAAGCTTTCTTT. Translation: CAICESRGTEAFF.

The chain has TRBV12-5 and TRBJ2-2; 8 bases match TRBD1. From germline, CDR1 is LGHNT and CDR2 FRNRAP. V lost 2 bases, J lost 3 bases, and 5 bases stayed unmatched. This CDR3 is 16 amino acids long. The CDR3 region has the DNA TGTGCTAGTGGTTTGTTCACGGACAGGGACACCGGGGAGCTGTTTTTT. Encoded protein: CASGLFTDRDTGELFF.

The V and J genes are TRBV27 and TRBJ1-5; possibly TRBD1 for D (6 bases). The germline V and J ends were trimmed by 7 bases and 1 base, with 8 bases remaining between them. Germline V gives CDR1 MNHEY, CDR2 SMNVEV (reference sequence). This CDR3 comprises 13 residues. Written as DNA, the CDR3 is TGTGCCAGCACCACAGGGAGCAATCAGCCCCAGCATTTT. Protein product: CASTTGSNQPQHF.

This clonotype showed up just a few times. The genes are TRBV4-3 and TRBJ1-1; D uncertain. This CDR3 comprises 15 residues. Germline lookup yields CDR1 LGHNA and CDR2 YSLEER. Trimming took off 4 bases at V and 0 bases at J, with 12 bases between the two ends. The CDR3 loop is CASSPRTQMNTEAFF. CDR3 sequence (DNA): TGCGCCAGCAGCCCTAGAACACAGATGAACACTGAAGCTTTCTTT.

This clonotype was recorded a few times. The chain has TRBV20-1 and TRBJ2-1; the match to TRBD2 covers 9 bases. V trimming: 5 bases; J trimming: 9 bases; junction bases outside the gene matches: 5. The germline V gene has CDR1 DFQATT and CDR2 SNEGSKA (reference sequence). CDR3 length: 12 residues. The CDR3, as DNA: TGCAGTGCTTACCTTAGCGGGGGTGAGCAGTTCTTC. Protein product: CSAYLSGGEQFF.

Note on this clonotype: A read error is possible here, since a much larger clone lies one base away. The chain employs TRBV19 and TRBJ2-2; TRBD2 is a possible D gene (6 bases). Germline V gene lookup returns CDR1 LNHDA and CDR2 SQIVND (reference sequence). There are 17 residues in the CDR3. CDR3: CASSSSGRGRNTRELFF. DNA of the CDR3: TGTGCCAGTAGTTCTTCCGGGCGGGGCCGGAACACCAGGGAGCTGTTTTTT.

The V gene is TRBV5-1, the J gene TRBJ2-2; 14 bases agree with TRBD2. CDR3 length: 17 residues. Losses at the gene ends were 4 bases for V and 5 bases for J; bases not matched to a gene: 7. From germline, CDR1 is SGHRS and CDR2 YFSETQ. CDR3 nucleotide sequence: TGCGCCAGCAGCACCGGGACTAGCGGGGGTCGGACCGGGGAGCTGTTTTTT. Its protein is CASSTGTSGGRTGELFF.

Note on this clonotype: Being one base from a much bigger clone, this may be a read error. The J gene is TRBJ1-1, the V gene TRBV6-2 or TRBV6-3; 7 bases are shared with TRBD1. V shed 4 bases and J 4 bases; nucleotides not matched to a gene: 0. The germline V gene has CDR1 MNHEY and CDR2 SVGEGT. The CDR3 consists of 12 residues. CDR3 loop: CASSWDSTEAFF. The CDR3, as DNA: TGTGCCAGCAGTTGGGACAGCACTGAAGCTTTCTTT.

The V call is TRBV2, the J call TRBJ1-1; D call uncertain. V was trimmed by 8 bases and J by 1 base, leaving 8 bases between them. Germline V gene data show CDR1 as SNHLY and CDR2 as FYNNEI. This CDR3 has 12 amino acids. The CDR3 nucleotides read TGTGCCAGCCCCCTTGGGAACACTGAAGCTTTCTTT. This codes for CASPLGNTEAFF.

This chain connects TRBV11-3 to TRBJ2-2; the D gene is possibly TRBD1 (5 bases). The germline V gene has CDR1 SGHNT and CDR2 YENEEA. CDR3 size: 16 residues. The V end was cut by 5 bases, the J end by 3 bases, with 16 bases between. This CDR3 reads CASSPEGADYTGELFF. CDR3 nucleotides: TGTGCCAGCAGCCCCGAAGGGGCAGACTACACCGGGGAGCTGTTTTTT.

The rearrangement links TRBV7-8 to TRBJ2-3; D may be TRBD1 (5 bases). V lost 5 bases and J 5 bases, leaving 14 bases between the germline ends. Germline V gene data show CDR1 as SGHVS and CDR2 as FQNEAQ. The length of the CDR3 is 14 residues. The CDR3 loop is CASSRDPTEDTQYF. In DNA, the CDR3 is TGTGCCAGCAGCCGAGACCCGACAGAAGATACGCAGTATTTT.

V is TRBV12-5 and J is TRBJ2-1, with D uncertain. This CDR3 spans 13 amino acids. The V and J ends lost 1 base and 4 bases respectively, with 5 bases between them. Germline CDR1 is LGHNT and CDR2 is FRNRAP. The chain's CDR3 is CASGLATYNEQFF. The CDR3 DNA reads TGTGCTAGTGGTTTGGCGACTTACAATGAGCAGTTCTTC.

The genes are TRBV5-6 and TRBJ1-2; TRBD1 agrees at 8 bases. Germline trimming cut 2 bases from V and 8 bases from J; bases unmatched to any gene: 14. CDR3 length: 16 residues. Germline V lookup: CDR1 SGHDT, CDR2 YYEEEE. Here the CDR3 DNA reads TGTGCCAGCAGCTTTCCCCACACAGGGGGGCTAGTCGGCTACACCTTC. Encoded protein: CASSFPHTGGLVGYTF. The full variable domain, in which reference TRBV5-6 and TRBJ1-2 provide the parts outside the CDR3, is DAGVTQSPTHLIKTRGQQVTLRCSPKSGHDTVSWYQQALGQGPQFIFQYYEEEERQRGNFPDRFSGHQFPNYSSELNVNALLLGDSALYLCASSFPHTGGLVGYTFGSGTRLTVV.